The 5 T cell receptor beta chains below all came from one sample that was sequenced in a study of T cells in Graves' hyperthyroidism and ophthalmopathy. The investigators amplified TCR beta CDR3 regions from RNA transcripts. First-round RT-PCR with HTBI primers amplified the TCR CDR3 region. Using its own MiXCR run on the multiplex PCR reads, TCRdb lists one record per CDR3 protein. The sample contains 550,000 to 850,000 distinct CDR3 sequences, 18% of which appear only once. The material sequenced was blood. Receptors were obtained from a woman in her fifties or sixties with Graves' hyperthyroidism that later progressed to Graves' ophthalmopathy.

This clonotype was picked up one time. The chain joins TRBV6-1 to TRBJ1-4; D not certain. This CDR3 region has 16 residues. The germline V gene has CDR1 MNHNS and CDR2 SASEGT. The V gene lost 6 bases and the J gene lost 3 bases, with 17 bases spanning the gap. The CDR3 sequence: CASSTGRGSPNEKLFF. CDR3 DNA sequence: TGTGCCAGCAGCACCGGGAGAGGATCACCTAATGAAAAACTGTTTTTT.

This clonotype came up a few times. This chain connects TRBV12-3 or TRBV12-4 to TRBJ2-5; TRBD2 aligns across 13 bases. Trimming at V came to 5 bases and at J to 9 bases, leaving 21 bases not matched to a gene. This CDR3 is built from 19 residues. CDR3 loop: CASSTRLAGGPYTLGPQYF. The CDR3 nucleotides read TGTGCCAGCAGTACGCGACTAGCGGGGGGACCGTATACCTTAGGCCCCCAGTACTTC.

This clonotype was seen many times. The chain couples TRBV11-2 to TRBJ2-7, with D maybe TRBD2 (5 bases). The length of the CDR3 is 13 residues. In germline, CDR1 is SGHAT, CDR2 FQNNGV. Trimming stripped 10 bases from V and 0 bases from J, with 13 bases between. The DNA for the CDR3 is TGTGCCACGAGGGATTCCCTCTCCTACGAGCAGTACTTC. This encodes CATRDSLSYEQYF.

This clonotype has at least ten counts. The gene calls are TRBV27 and TRBJ2-7; 8 bases are shared with TRBD1. The germline gives CDR1 MNHEY, CDR2 SMNVEV (reference sequence). J was trimmed by 3 bases and V by 7 bases; bases with no gene match: 8. The CDR3 runs to 14 residues. Here the CDR3 reads CASTDRTGRYEQYF. CDR3 DNA: TGTGCCAGCACAGACCGGACAGGGCGCTACGAGCAGTACTTC.

This clonotype showed up many times. The V call is TRBV11-2, the J call TRBJ2-1; 8 nucleotides agree with TRBD2. This CDR3 spans 15 amino acids. Unmatched junction bases numbered 10, after V lost 5 bases and J lost 7 bases. Germline lookup yields CDR1 SGHAT and CDR2 FQNNGV. The CDR3 DNA reads as TGTGCCAGCAGCCGCCCCAGCGGGGGAACAAATGAGCAGTTCTTC. Amino acids: CASSRPSGGTNEQFF.